The entry below gives a single T cell receptor (beta chain) sequence along with its context. The antigen remains unidentified. V dropped 4 bases and J dropped 2; count of bases not matched to a gene: 17. The CDR3 totals 17 residues. Germline CDR1 is SQVTM and CDR2 is ANQGSEA. Profiling relied on immunoSEQ multiplex PCR, and the TCRdb table lists in-frame clones only, not all of them. The table includes about 70,000 clones, less than 90% detected once. The record originates from a study of T cells in localized non-small cell lung cancer. Study-wide points: Higher T cell density in the blood was associated with longer overall survival, whereas higher adjacent-lung clonality associated with shorter survival. Analysis by sequencing included only one tumor region, so heterogeneity remains possible. Clonality of T cells reached its maximum in uninvolved adjacent lung, surpassing tumor.

The receptor comes from a male donor older than 55 with stage III squamous cell lung carcinoma. The sample consisted of peripheral blood, taken before any cancer treatment. The chain carries TRBV29-1 and TRBJ2-7; 7 nucleotides line up with TRBD1. The CDR3 is CSVAMRGLTGVPYEQYF. For the CDR3, the DNA is TGCAGCGTTGCGATGAGGGGGCTGACAGGAGTACCCTACGAGCAGTACTTC.